This T cell receptor (beta chain) was captured by sequencing in a study of regulatory T cells in long-lasting Graves disease. CDR1 is SQVTM, CDR2 ANQGSEA, per germline. This CDR3 is built from 13 residues. V shed 5 bases, J shed 5 bases, and the junction held 5 bases outside the gene matches. Time point denoted: persistent/refractory GD, antithyroid drugs over 5 years with positive TRAb. Extracted RNA from PBMCs served as the source of the TCR library. In building TCR beta libraries, iRepertoire HTBI primers were used together with Arm-PCR of CDR3 regions. MiXCR, run by TCRdb on the multiplex PCR reads, gives a single entry per CDR3 protein. The repertoire holds about 400,000 distinct CDR3 sequences, with less than 25% as singletons.

The material was peripheral blood mononuclear cells (PBMCs), obtained when the disease was refractory, from a patient treated with antithyroid drugs. This receptor was obtained from a female donor with Graves disease. This chain joins TRBV29-1 and TRBJ2-5; TRBD2 aligns across 10 bases. CDR3 sequence: CSVQREGWETQYF. The CDR3 DNA is TGCAGCGTTCAGCGGGAGGGATGGGAGACCCAGTACTTC.